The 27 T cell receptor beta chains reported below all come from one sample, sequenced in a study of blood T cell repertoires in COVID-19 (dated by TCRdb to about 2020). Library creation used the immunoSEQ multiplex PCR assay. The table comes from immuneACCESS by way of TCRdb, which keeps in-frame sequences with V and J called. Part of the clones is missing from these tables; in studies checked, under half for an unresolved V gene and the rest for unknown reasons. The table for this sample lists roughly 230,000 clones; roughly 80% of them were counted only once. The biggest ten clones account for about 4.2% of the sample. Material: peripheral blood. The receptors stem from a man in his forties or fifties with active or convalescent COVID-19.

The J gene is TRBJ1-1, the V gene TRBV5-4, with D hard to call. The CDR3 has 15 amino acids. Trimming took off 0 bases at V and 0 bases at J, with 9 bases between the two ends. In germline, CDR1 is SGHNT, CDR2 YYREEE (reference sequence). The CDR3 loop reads CASSLGSDMNTEAFF. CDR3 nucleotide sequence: TGTGCCAGCAGCTTGGGGTCAGACATGAACACTGAAGCTTTCTTT.

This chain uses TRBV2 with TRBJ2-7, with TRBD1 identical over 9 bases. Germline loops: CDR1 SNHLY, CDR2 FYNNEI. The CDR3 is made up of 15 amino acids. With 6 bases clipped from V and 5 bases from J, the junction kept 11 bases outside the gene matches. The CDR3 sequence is CASRRGTGLSHEQYF. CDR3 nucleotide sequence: TGTGCCAGCAGGCGTGGGACAGGGCTCAGCCACGAGCAGTACTTC.

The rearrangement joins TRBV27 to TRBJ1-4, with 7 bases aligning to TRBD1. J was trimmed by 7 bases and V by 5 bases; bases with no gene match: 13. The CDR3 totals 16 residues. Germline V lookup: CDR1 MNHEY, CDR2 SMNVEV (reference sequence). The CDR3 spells CASSLLPGTAPEKLFF. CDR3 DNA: TGTGCCAGCAGTCTACTTCCCGGGACAGCACCTGAAAAACTGTTTTTT.

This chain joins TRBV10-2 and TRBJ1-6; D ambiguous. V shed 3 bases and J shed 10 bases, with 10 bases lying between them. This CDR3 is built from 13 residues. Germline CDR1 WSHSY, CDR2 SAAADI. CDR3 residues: CASSESEVSPLHF. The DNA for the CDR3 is TGCGCCAGCAGTGAATCGGAGGTATCACCCCTCCACTTT.

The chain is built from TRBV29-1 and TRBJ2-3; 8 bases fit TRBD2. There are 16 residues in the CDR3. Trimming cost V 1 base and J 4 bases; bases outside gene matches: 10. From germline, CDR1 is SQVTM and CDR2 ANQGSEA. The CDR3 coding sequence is TGCAGCGTTGAAGGTCTAGCGGGCGGGGCCGCAGATACGCAGTATTTT. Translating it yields CSVEGLAGGAADTQYF.

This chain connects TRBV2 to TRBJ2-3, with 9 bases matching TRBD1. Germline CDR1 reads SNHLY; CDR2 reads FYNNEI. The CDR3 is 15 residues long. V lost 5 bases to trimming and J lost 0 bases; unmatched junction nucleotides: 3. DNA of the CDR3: TGTGCCAGCAGTATGGACAGGGGTAGCACAGATACGCAGTATTTT. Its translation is CASSMDRGSTDTQYF.

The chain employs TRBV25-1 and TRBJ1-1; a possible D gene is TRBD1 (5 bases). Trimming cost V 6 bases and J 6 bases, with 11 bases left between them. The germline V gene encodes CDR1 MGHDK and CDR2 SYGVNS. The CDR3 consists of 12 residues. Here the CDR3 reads CASSKGVAEAFF. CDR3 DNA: TGTGCCAGCAGCAAAGGGGTAGCTGAAGCTTTCTTT.

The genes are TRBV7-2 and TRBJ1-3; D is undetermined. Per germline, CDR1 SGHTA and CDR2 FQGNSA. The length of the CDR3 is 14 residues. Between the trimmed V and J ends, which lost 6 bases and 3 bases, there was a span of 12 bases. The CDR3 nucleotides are TGTGCCAGCAGTAGGCAGGTTTTTGGAAACACCATATATTTT. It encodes CASSRQVFGNTIYF. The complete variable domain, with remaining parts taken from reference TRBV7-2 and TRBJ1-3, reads GAGVSQSPSNKVTEKGKDVELRCDPISGHTALYWYRQSLGQGLEFLIYFQGNSAPDKSGLPSDRFSAERTGGSVSTLTIQRTQQEDSAVYLCASSRQVFGNTIYFGEGSWLTVV.

CDR3: CASSFMGAPPEAFF. The DNA for the CDR3 is TGTGCCAGCAGTTTTATGGGAGCACCGCCTGAAGCTTTCTTT. This chain joins TRBV28 and TRBJ1-1; D unresolved. Germline values: CDR1 MDHEN, CDR2 SYDVKM. V gave up 3 bases and J gave up 6 bases, with 14 bases separating them. This CDR3 comprises 14 residues.

The CDR3 DNA is TGTGCCAGCAGTCCCCCGGGAGGGCCTCGCACAGATACGCAGTATTTT. It codes for CASSPPGGPRTDTQYF. The chain recombines TRBV28 with TRBJ2-3, with TRBD2 identical over 8 bases. Germline CDR1 and CDR2: MDHEN and SYDVKM. The CDR3 contains 16 residues. The junction had 8 bases not matched to a gene; V was cut back by 5 bases and J by 1 base.

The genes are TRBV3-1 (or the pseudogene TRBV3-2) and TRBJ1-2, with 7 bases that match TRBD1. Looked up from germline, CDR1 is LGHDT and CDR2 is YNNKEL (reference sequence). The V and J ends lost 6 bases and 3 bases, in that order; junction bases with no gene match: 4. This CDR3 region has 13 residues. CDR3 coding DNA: TGTGCCAGCAGAAATACAGGGGACTATGGCTACACCTTC. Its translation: CASRNTGDYGYTF.

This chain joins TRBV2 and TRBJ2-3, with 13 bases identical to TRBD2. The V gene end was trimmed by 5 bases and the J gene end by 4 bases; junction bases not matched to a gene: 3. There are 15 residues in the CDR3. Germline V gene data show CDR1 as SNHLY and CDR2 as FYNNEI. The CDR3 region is CASSTGTSGADTQYF. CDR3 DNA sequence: TGTGCCAGCAGTACCGGGACTAGCGGGGCAGATACGCAGTATTTT.

The CDR3 DNA reads TGTGCCAGTAGCGCTGACCGGGCCGGGGTAGGGGAGACCCAGTACTTC. Its protein is CASSADRAGVGETQYF. The rearrangement links TRBV19 to TRBJ2-5, with a weak D call TRBD2 (5 bases). There are 16 residues in the CDR3. The V end lost 6 bases, the J end lost 5 bases, and 22 bases lay between the germline ends. Germline assignment: CDR1 LNHDA and CDR2 SQIVND (reference sequence).

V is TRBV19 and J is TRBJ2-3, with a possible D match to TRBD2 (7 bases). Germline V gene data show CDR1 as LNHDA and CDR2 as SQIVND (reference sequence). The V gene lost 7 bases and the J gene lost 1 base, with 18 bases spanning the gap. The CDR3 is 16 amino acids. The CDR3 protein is CASIHRGGAGTDTQYF. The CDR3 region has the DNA TGTGCCAGTATTCATAGGGGGGGCGCTGGCACAGATACGCAGTATTTT.

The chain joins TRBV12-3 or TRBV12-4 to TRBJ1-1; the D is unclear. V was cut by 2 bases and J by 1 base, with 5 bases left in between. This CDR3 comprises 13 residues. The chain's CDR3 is CASSLYGNTEAFF. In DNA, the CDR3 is TGTGCCAGCAGTTTATACGGGAACACTGAAGCTTTCTTT.

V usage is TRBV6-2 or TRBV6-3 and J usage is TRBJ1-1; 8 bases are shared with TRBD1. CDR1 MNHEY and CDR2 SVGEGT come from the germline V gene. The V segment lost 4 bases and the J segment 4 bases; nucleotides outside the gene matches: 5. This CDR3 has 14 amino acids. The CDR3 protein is CASSFQDRATEAFF. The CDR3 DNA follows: TGTGCCAGCAGTTTTCAGGACAGGGCCACTGAAGCTTTCTTT.

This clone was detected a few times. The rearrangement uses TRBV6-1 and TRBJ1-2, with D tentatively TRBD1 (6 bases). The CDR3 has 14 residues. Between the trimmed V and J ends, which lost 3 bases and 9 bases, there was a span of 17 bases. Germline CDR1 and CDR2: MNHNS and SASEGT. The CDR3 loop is CASSEGSRGNRYTF. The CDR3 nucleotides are TGTGCCAGCAGTGAGGGCTCCAGGGGAAATCGCTACACCTTC.

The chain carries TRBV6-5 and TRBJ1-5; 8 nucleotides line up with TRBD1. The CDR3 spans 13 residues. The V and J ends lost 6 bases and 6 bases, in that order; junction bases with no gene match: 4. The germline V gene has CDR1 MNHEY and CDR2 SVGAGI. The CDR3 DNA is TGTGCCAGCAGCCAGACAGGGGTTCAGCCCCAGCATTTT. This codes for CASSQTGVQPQHF.

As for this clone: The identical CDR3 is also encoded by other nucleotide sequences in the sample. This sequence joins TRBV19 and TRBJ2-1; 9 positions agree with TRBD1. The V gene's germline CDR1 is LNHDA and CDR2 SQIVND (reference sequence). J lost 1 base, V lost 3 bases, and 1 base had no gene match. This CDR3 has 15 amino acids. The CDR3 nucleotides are TGTGCCAGTAGTATCGGACAGGGGTCCTACAATGAGCAGTTCTTC. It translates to CASSIGQGSYNEQFF.

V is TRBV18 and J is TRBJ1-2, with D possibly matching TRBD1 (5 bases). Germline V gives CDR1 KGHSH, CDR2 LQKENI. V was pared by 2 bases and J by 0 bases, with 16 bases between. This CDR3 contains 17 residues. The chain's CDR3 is CASSPLVGGLANYGYTF. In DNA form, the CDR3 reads TGTGCCAGCTCACCATTGGTGGGGGGTCTGGCTAACTATGGCTACACCTTC.

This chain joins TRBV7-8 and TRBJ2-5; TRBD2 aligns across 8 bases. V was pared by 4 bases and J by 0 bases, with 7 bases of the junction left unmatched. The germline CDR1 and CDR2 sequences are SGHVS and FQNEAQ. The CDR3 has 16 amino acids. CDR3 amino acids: CASSSDSGGHQETQYF. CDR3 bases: TGTGCCAGCAGCTCCGACAGCGGGGGACACCAAGAGACCCAGTACTTC.

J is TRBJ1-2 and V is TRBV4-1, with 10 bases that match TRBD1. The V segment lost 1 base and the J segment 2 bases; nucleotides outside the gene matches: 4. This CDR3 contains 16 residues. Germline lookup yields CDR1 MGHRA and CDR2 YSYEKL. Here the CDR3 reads CASSQGGTGVNYGYTF. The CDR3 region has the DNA TGCGCCAGCAGCCAAGGGGGGACAGGGGTCAACTATGGCTACACCTTC.

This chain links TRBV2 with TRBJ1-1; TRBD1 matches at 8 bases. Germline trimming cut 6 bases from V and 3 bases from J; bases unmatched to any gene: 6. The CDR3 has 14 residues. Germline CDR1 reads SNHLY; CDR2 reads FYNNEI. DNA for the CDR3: TGTGCCAGCAGAGCAGAGACAGGGGACACTGAAGCTTTCTTT. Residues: CASRAETGDTEAFF.

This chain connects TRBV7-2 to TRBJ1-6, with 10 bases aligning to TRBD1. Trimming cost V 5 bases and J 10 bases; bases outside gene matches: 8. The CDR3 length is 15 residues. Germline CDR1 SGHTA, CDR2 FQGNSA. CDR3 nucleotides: TGTGCCAGCAGCCCGCGACAGGGGGCGTACTCACCCCTCCACTTT. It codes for CASSPRQGAYSPLHF.

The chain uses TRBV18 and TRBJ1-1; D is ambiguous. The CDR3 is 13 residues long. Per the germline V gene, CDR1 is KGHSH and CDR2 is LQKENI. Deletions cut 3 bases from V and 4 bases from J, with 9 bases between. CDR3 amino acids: CASSPSGLTEAFF. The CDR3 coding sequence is TGTGCCAGCTCACCCAGTGGACTCACTGAAGCTTTCTTT.

CDR3 bases: TGTGCCAGCAGCGCCCGACAGGGGGCCCCTCGGAACACCATATATTTT. Its translation is CASSARQGAPRNTIYF. The chain joins TRBV7-2 to TRBJ1-3; 10 positions agree with TRBD1. CDR3 size: 16 residues. J was trimmed by 7 bases and V by 5 bases; bases with no gene match: 11. Germline V gene sequence: CDR1 SGHTA, CDR2 FQGNSA.

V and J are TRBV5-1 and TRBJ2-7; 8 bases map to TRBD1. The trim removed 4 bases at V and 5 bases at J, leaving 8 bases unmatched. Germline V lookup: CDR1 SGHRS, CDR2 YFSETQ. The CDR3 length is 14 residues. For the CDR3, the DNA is TGCGCCAGCAGCCCCCGGACAGGGACCAACGAGCAGTACTTC. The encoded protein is CASSPRTGTNEQYF.